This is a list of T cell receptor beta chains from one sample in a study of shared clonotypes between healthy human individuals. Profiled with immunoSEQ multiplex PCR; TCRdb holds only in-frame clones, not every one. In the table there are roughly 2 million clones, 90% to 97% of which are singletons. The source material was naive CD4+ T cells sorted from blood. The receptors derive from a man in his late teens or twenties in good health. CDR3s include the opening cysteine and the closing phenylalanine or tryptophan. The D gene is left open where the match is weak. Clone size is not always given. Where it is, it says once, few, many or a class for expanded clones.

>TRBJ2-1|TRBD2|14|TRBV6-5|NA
CASRRTSGIDEQFF
TGTGCCAGCAGGCGGACTAGCGGGATCGATGAGCAGTTCTTC
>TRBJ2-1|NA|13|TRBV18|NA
CASSPPFGVGQFF
TGTGCCAGCTCACCACCGTTCGGGGTTGGGCAGTTCTTC
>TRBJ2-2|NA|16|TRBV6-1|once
CASSEARGFGTGELFF
TGTGCCAGCAGTGAAGCGCGGGGTTTTGGGACCGGGGAGCTGTTTTTT
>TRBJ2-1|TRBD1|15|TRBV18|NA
CASSPPGQGIYEQFF
TGTGCCAGCTCACCACCGGGACAGGGGATCTATGAGCAGTTCTTC
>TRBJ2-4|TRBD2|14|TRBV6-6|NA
CASSLAGVENIQYF
TGTGCCAGCAGTTTGGCGGGAGTTGAAAACATTCAGTACTTC
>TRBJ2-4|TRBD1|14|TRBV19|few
CASSQTGGANIQYF
TGTGCCAGTAGCCAGACAGGGGGCGCGAACATTCAGTACTTC
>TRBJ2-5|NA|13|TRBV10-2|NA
CASSRHREETQYF
TGCGCCAGCAGTAGACACAGGGAAGAGACCCAGTACTTC
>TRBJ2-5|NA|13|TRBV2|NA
CASGGDSQETQYF
TGTGCCAGCGGGGGGGACAGCCAAGAGACCCAGTACTTC
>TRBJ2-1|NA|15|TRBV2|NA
CASRDRGPSYNEQFF
TGTGCCAGCAGGGACCGGGGCCCCTCCTACAATGAGCAGTTCTTC
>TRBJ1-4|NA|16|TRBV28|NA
CASSLWGDATNEKLFF
TGTGCCAGCAGTTTATGGGGGGATGCAACTAATGAAAAACTGTTTTTT
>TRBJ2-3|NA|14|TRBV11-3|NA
CASSLEGSTDTQYF
TGTGCCAGCAGCTTAGAGGGAAGCACAGATACGCAGTATTTT
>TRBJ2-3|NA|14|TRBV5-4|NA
CASSLQAYTDTQYF
TGTGCCAGCAGCTTGCAGGCCTACACAGATACGCAGTATTTT
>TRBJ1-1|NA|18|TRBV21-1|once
CASSKVWTGGLLGTEAFF
TGTGCCAGCAGCAAAGTTTGGACAGGGGGCTTGTTGGGCACTGAAGCTTTCTTT
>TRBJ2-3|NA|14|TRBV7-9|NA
CASSQDQFTDTQYF
TGTGCCAGCAGCCAAGATCAGTTCACAGATACGCAGTATTTT
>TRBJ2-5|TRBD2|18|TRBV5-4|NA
CASSPGGGTSGRQETQYF
TGTGCCAGCAGCCCGGGAGGGGGGACTAGCGGGCGCCAAGAGACCCAGTACTTC
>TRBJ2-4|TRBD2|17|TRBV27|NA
CASRRLAGDLPKNIQYF
TGTGCCAGCAGGCGACTAGCGGGAGACTTACCCAAAAACATTCAGTACTTC
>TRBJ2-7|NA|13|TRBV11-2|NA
CASSLDQSDEQYF
TGTGCCAGCAGCTTAGATCAATCGGACGAGCAGTACTTC